A selection of T cell receptor beta chains follows, all from one sample in a study of CD8 T cells in ankylosing spondylitis. TCRdb passed the 5' RACE reads through MiXCR, listing each CDR3 protein once. Of about 250,000 distinct CDR3 sequences in the sample, 20% to 30% were seen once. Input material: blood, either unsorted or a sorted T cell fraction (not recorded which). These receptors were taken from a male donor with ankylosing spondylitis or in good health (not recorded which). The CDR3 runs from the conserved cysteine through the conserved F or W. The order of the fields is J gene, D gene, V gene, clone size, CDR3 DNA, CDR3 protein. A D gene is named only where the DNA matches it firmly. Expanded clones get a size class; other rows say once, few or many, or leave the size out.

J gene: TRBJ2-1
D gene: .
V gene: TRBV9
clone size: .
CDR3 DNA: TGTGCCAGCAGCGTAGGCAGGGCAGGGGCAGACAATGAGCAGTTCTTC
CDR3 protein: CASSVGRAGADNEQFF

J gene: TRBJ2-2
D gene: .
V gene: TRBV12-3/TRBV12-4
clone size: .
CDR3 DNA: TGTGCCAGCAGCCCCACTAGTATCGGGGAGCTGTTTTTT
CDR3 protein: CASSPTSIGELFF

J gene: TRBJ2-7
D gene: TRBD1
V gene: TRBV10-3
clone size: many
CDR3 DNA: TGTGCCACCGCCCCAGGGGGCTACGAGCAGTACTTC
CDR3 protein: CATAPGGYEQYF

J gene: TRBJ2-7
D gene: .
V gene: TRBV28
clone size: many
CDR3 DNA: .
CDR3 protein: CASSSGQGMWEQYF

J gene: TRBJ2-2
D gene: .
V gene: TRBV20-1
clone size: few
CDR3 DNA: TGCAGTGCTAGCCAGCCCGCGAACACCGGGGAGCTGTTTTTT
CDR3 protein: CSASQPANTGELFF

J gene: TRBJ2-1
D gene: TRBD1
V gene: TRBV6-1
clone size: .
CDR3 DNA: TGTGCCAGCAGCGACCCGACAGGGGGGCAGGATGAGCAGTTCTTC
CDR3 protein: CASSDPTGGQDEQFF

J gene: TRBJ2-7
D gene: TRBD1
V gene: TRBV2
clone size: few
CDR3 DNA: TGTGCCAGCAGTGATAGCCAGGGGGCTGCTACTCGGGAGCAGTACTTC
CDR3 protein: CASSDSQGAATREQYF

J gene: TRBJ2-6
D gene: TRBD2
V gene: TRBV4-2
clone size: few
CDR3 DNA: TGTGCCAGCAGCCTCCCCGGTAGCGGGGGGGCCGGAAATTCTGGGGCCAACGTCCTGACTTTC
CDR3 protein: CASSLPGSGGAGNSGANVLTF

J gene: TRBJ1-2
D gene: .
V gene: TRBV12-3/TRBV12-4
clone size: many
CDR3 DNA: TGTGCCAGCAGCCCCTCAGGGGTCGAAATCTATGGCTACACCTTC
CDR3 protein: CASSPSGVEIYGYTF

J gene: TRBJ2-5
D gene: .
V gene: TRBV11-1
clone size: .
CDR3 DNA: TGTGCCAGCAGCTCTGGGACCCAGTACTTC
CDR3 protein: CASSSGTQYF

J gene: TRBJ2-7
D gene: .
V gene: TRBV7-9
clone size: many
CDR3 DNA: TGTGCCAGCAGTAACCACCTCCGGAGCAGCTACGAGCAGTACTTC
CDR3 protein: CASSNHLRSSYEQYF

J gene: TRBJ1-4
D gene: TRBD1
V gene: TRBV20-1
clone size: many
CDR3 DNA: TGCAGTGCTACCCAATCAGGGGGCTGGGAAAAACTGTTTTTT
CDR3 protein: CSATQSGGWEKLFF

J gene: TRBJ1-6
D gene: .
V gene: TRBV12-3/TRBV12-4
clone size: .
CDR3 DNA: TGTGCCAGCAGTTTGGGGCAAGTTAATTCACCCCTCCACTTT
CDR3 protein: CASSLGQVNSPLHF

J gene: TRBJ2-1
D gene: .
V gene: TRBV12-3/TRBV12-4
clone size: few
CDR3 DNA: TGTGCCAGCAGTTTAGTTTTGGGACCGTACAATGAGCAGTTCTTC
CDR3 protein: CASSLVLGPYNEQFF

J gene: TRBJ2-3
D gene: .
V gene: TRBV20-1
clone size: few
CDR3 DNA: TGCAGTGCTAGCGGGGGCCGGACGGGCATAACAGATACGCAGTATTTT
CDR3 protein: CSASGGRTGITDTQYF

J gene: TRBJ2-5
D gene: .
V gene: TRBV27
clone size: .
CDR3 DNA: TGTGCCAGCAGTTCCGAAAGGGGGGAGACCCAGTACTTC
CDR3 protein: CASSSERGETQYF

J gene: TRBJ2-1
D gene: .
V gene: TRBV12-5
clone size: .
CDR3 DNA: TGTGCTAGTGGAAGACACTCCTACAATGAGCAGTTCTTC
CDR3 protein: CASGRHSYNEQFF

J gene: TRBJ2-1
D gene: TRBD2
V gene: TRBV20-1
clone size: few
CDR3 DNA: TGCAGCTCAAGGACTAGCACAAAAAGCTCCTACAATGAGCAGTTCTTC
CDR3 protein: CSSRTSTKSSYNEQFF

J gene: TRBJ2-3
D gene: .
V gene: TRBV5-8
clone size: .
CDR3 DNA: TGTGCCAGCAGCTGGAGTCGCGGAAGGTATTTT
CDR3 protein: CASSWSRGRYF